This T cell receptor (beta chain) derives from a study of shared clonotypes between healthy human individuals. In the case of this clone: The sample contains more than one DNA sequence encoding this CDR3.

The CD4+ fraction was divided into a CD45RA+ naive subset and a CD45RA-negative memory subset. V was cut by 1 base and J by 7 bases, with 8 bases left in between. Germline V lookup: CDR1 SGHDN, CDR2 FVKESK. There are 13 residues in the CDR3. Method: immunoSEQ multiplex PCR; TCRdb's copy keeps in-frame clones and lacks some. The table lists 1.5 million to 1.9 million clones, approximately 98% of them singletons. This sequence joins TRBV14 and TRBJ1-5; D ambiguous. This clonotype was obtained from a man aged 25 to 40 in good health. Material: naive CD4+ T cells sorted from blood. The subset was: CD45RA+ positively selected. Written as DNA, the CDR3 is TGTGCCAGCAGCCAAGGGTTAGAACAGCCCCAGCATTTT. Residues: CASSQGLEQPQHF.